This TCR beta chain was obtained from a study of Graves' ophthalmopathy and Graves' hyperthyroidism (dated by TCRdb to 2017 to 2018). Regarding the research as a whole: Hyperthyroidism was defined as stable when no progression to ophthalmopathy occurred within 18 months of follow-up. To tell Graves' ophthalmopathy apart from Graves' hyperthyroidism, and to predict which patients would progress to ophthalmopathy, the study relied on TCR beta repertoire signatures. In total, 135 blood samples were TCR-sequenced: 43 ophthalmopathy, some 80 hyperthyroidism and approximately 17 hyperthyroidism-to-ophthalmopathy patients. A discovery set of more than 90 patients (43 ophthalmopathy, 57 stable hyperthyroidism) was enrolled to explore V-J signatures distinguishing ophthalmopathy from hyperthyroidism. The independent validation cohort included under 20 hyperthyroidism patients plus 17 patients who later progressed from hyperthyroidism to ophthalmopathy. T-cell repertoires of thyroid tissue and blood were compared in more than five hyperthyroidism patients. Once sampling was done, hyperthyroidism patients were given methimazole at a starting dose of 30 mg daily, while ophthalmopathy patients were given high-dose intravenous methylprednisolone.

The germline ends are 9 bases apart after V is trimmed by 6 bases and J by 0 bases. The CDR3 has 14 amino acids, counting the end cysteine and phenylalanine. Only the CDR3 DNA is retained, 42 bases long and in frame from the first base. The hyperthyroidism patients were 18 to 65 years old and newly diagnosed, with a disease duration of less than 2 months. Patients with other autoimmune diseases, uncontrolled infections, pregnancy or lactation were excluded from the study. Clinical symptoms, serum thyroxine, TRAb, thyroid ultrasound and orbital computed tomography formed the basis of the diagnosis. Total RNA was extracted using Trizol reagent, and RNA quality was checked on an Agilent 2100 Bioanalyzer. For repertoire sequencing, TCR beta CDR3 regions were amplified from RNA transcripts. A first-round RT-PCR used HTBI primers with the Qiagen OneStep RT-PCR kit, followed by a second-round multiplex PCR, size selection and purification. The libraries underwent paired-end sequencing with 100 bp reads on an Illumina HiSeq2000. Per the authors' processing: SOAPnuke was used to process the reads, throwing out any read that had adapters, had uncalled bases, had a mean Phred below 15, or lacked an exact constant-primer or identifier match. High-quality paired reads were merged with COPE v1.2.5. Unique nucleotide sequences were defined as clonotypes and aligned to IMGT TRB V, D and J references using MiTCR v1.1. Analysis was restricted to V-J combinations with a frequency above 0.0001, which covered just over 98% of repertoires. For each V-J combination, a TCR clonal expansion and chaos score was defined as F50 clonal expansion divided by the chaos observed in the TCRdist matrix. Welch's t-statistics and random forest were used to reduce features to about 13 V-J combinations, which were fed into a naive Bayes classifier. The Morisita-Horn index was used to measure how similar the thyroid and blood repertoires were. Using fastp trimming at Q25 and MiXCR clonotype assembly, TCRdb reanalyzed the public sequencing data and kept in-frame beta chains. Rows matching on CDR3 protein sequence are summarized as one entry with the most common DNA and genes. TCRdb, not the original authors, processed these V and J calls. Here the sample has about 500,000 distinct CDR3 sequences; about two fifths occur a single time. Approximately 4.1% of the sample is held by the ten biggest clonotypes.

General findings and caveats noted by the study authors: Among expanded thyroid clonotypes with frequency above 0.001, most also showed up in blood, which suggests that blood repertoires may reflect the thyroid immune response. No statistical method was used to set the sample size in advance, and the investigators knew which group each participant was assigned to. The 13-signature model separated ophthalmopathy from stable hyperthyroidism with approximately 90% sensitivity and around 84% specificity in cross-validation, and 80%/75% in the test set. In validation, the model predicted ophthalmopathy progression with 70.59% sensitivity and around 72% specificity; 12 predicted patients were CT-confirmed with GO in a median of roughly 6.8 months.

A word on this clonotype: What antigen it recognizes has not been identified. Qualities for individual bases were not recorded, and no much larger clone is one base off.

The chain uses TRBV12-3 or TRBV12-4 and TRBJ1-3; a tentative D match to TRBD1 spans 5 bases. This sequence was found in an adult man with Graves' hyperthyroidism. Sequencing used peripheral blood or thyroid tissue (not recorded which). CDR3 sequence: CASSRDFSGNTIYF. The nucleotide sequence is TGTGCCAGCAGCCGGGACTTCTCTGGAAACACCATATATTTT.